This T cell receptor beta chain was documented in a study of T cell repertoires in cytomegalovirus infection. At the level of the study: Based on public TCR beta signatures, there were indications of CMV infection and of a matching HLA type. Study-wide points: Dominating the ex vivo response were TCR beta clonotypes that were CMV-specific and HLA-C-restricted.

This clonotype came up a few times. Its target is unknown. TCRdb called the reads again in MiXCR, with one record for every CDR3 protein. Among fewer than 200,000 distinct CDR3 sequences listed, less than 25% were seen once. With 1 base removed from V and 0 bases from J, the gap between germline ends came to 7 bases. Per the germline V gene, CDR1 is SEHNR and CDR2 is FQNEAQ (reference sequence). This CDR3 is 15 amino acids long. This TCR was sampled from a human donor in good health (CMV status not recorded). Some clones in this sample may be carry-over from other donors' samples. The chain carries TRBV7-9 and TRBJ1-3; D remains unclear. Sequencing used CD8+ T cells from cultured PBMCs, obtained from culture after CMV antigen stimulation. CDR3 bases: TGTGCCAGCAGCTTAGAGAGCGTCTCTGGAAACACCATATATTTT. Translating gives CASSLESVSGNTIYF. The variable domain in full, with the rest retrieved from reference TRBV7-9 and TRBJ1-3, is DTGVSQNPRHKITKRGQNVTFRCDPISEHNRLYWYRQTLGQGPEFLTYFQNEAQLEKSRLLSDRFSAERPKGSFSTLEIQRTEQGDSAMYLCASSLESVSGNTIYFGEGSWLTVV.